The 22 T cell receptor beta chains below come from one sample, sequenced in a study of T cells after posttransplantation cyclophosphamide. The table came from immunoSEQ multiplex PCR; TCRdb's copy has only in-frame clones and leaves some out. Among approximately 22,000 clones, approximately 73% were seen once, and the ten largest hold 0.65% to 0.75%. The sequenced material came from memory CD4+ T cells sorted from PBMCs. The receptors come from a woman in her sixties or seventies in good health, CMV-negative, and a related stem cell transplant donor.

The chain couples TRBV7-2 to TRBJ2-7; 12 bases line up with TRBD2. Unmatched junction bases numbered 5, after V lost 0 bases and J lost 5 bases. This CDR3 comprises 16 residues. Germline V gives CDR1 SGHTA, CDR2 FQGNSA. CDR3 sequence (DNA): TGTGCCAGCAGCTTAGCCCTAGCGGGGGGGGGCCACGAGCAGTACTTC. Translated, it gives CASSLALAGGGHEQYF.

The count of this clone is one. J is TRBJ2-1 and V is TRBV28; D remains ambiguous. The CDR3 totals 11 residues. CDR1 is MDHEN, CDR2 SYDVKM, per germline. The V end lost 6 bases, the J end lost 7 bases, and 7 bases lay between the germline ends. The CDR3 reads CASRRWNEQFF. CDR3 DNA: TGTGCCAGCAGGAGATGGAATGAGCAGTTCTTC.

The gene calls are TRBV9 and TRBJ2-5; TRBD2 aligns across 8 bases. V lost 4 bases, J lost 4 bases, and 9 bases stayed unmatched. The CDR3 spans 15 residues. Germline CDR1 reads SGDLS; CDR2 reads YYNGEE. In nucleotides, the CDR3 is TGTGCCAGCAGCCCGCAAAATAGCGGGATAGAGACCCAGTACTTC. Translated, it gives CASSPQNSGIETQYF.

The V gene is TRBV10-3, the J gene TRBJ2-5, with 7 bases fitting TRBD1. The assigned J gene may be wrong: the sequence end matches TRBJ2-7 better. Germline values: CDR1 ENHRY, CDR2 SYGVKD. CDR3 length: 17 residues. The CDR3 sequence is CAISESFMRQGRDEQYF. The CDR3 DNA reads as TGTGCCATCAGTGAGAGTTTCATGAGACAGGGTAGGGACGAGCAGTACTTC.

The chain recombines TRBV6-5 with TRBJ1-2; no clear D. Germline V CDR1 and CDR2: MNHEY, SVGAGI. The CDR3 covers 14 residues. V dropped 8 bases and J dropped 7 bases, with 20 bases sitting between them. DNA for the CDR3: TGTGCCAGCTCTCCCCGGTGGGGAGCTGGTGGCTACACCTTC. Encoded protein: CASSPRWGAGGYTF.

The chain employs TRBV11-3 and TRBJ2-7; 8 bases match TRBD2. The CDR3 runs 13 residues. Trimming took 3 bases from V and 7 from J; bases not matched to a gene: 5. Germline assignment: CDR1 SGHNT and CDR2 YENEEA. CDR3 nucleotides: TGTGCCAGCAGCTTGGCCGGGACTAGAGAGCAGTACTTC. This codes for CASSLAGTREQYF.

In this sample, this clone turned up a few times. The chain recombines TRBV11-3 with TRBJ1-1; 8 bases agree with TRBD1. The CDR3 spans 14 residues. CDR1 SGHNT and CDR2 YENEEA come from the germline V gene. With 4 bases clipped from V and 2 bases from J, the junction kept 3 bases outside the gene matches. CDR3 in DNA: TGTGCCAGCAGCTCCAGGGGGCGCAACACTGAAGCTTTCTTT. Amino acid sequence: CASSSRGRNTEAFF. Full variable domain (missing parts from reference TRBV11-3 and TRBJ1-1): EAGVVQSPRYKIIEKKQPVAFWCNPISGHNTLYWYLQNLGQGPELLIRYENEEAVDDSQLPKDRFSAERLKGVDSTLKIQPAELGDSAVYLCASSSRGRNTEAFFGQGTRLTVV.

A few counts support this clone. This sequence joins TRBV9 and TRBJ2-1; 8 nucleotides line up with TRBD1. This CDR3 spans 16 amino acids. V trimming: 2 bases; J trimming: 4 bases; junction bases outside the gene matches: 8. Germline assignment: CDR1 SGDLS and CDR2 YYNGEE. CDR3 amino acids: CASSVTGALTYNEQFF. The CDR3 coding sequence is TGTGCCAGCAGCGTGACAGGGGCCCTCACTTACAATGAGCAGTTCTTC.

J is TRBJ2-7 and V is TRBV5-5, with 10 bases that match TRBD2. V was pared by 1 base and J by 5 bases, with 6 bases of the junction left unmatched. The CDR3 is 15 residues long. In germline, CDR1 is SGHKS, CDR2 YYEKEE (reference sequence). CDR3 sequence: CASSLRASGGDEQYF. In DNA, the CDR3 is TGTGCCAGCAGCTTGCGGGCTAGCGGGGGCGACGAGCAGTACTTC.

This clone has only a few counts. V usage is TRBV6-5 and J usage is TRBJ2-3; D not certain. CDR3 length equals 14 residues. Per germline, CDR1 MNHEY and CDR2 SVGAGI. V shed 1 base and J shed 4 bases, with 9 bases lying between them. The CDR3 sequence: CASSYLGGPDTQYF. The CDR3 DNA sequence: TGTGCCAGCAGTTACTTAGGCGGCCCAGATACGCAGTATTTT.

This clone turned up a few times. The chain couples TRBV10-1 to TRBJ1-4, with unresolved D. Deletions cut 3 bases from V and 5 bases from J, with 13 bases between. Germline V CDR1 and CDR2: WNHNN, SYGVQD (reference sequence). CDR3 length: 15 residues. The chain's CDR3 is CASSDDRGRNEKLFF. CDR3 bases: TGCGCCAGCAGTGACGATCGAGGGAGAAATGAAAAACTGTTTTTT.

In this sample, this clone turned up a few times. The chain couples TRBV29-1 to TRBJ2-3, with 13 positions matching TRBD2. The J segment lost 6 bases and the V segment lost 7 bases, leaving 1 base of the junction unmatched. The CDR3 sequence is 12 residues long. CDR1 is SQVTM and CDR2 is ANQGSEA in the germline V gene. The CDR3 sequence is CSGTSGGDTQYF. CDR3 coding DNA: TGCAGCGGGACTAGCGGGGGTGATACGCAGTATTTT.

The chain links TRBV7-3 to TRBJ2-5, with 9 bases identical to TRBD1. The J segment lost 4 bases and the V segment lost 2 bases, leaving 2 bases of the junction unmatched. The CDR3 has 14 amino acids. The germline gives CDR1 SGHTA, CDR2 FQGTGA. CDR3 sequence: CASSLGTGLETQYF. The CDR3 DNA reads as TGTGCCAGCAGCTTAGGGACAGGGTTAGAGACCCAGTACTTC. Variable domain in full (rest from reference TRBV7-3 and TRBJ2-5): GAGVSQTPSNKVTEKGKYVELRCDPISGHTALYWYRQSLGQGPEFLIYFQGTGAADDSGLPNDRFFAVRPEGSVSTLKIQRTERGDSAVYLCASSLGTGLETQYFGPGTRLLVL.

The genes are TRBV5-1 and TRBJ2-5, with TRBD1 as a possible D gene (6 bases). The CDR3 is made up of 16 amino acids. CDR1 and CDR2 (germline): SGHRS, YFSETQ. Trimming took off 0 bases at V and 6 bases at J, with 18 bases between the two ends. The chain's CDR3 is CASSLGDRTVEKTQYF. In DNA, the CDR3 is TGCGCCAGCAGCTTGGGGGACCGGACAGTTGAGAAGACCCAGTACTTC.

V and J are TRBV11-2 and TRBJ1-4, with 7 bases fitting TRBD1. Per the germline V gene, CDR1 is SGHAT and CDR2 is FQNNGV. Losses at the gene ends were 4 bases for V and 8 bases for J; bases not matched to a gene: 7. The CDR3 contains 14 residues. CDR3 sequence: CASSWDSREEKLFF. DNA of the CDR3: TGTGCCAGCAGCTGGGACAGTCGAGAGGAAAAACTGTTTTTT.

V usage is TRBV30 and J usage is TRBJ2-1; the match to TRBD2 covers 8 bases. The length of the CDR3 is 15 residues. V shed 6 bases and J 0 bases; nucleotides not matched to a gene: 7. Germline lookup yields CDR1 GTSNPN and CDR2 SVGIG (reference sequence). The CDR3 DNA reads as TGTGCCTGCCACCGGGGGGGCGGCTCCTACAATGAGCAGTTCTTC. It encodes CACHRGGGSYNEQFF.

This clone was observed a single time. The rearrangement joins TRBV5-1 to TRBJ2-2; D not certain. The CDR3 is made up of 15 amino acids. V was clipped by 5 bases and J by 1 base, with 12 bases between them. CDR1 and CDR2 (germline): SGHRS, YFSETQ. DNA of the CDR3: TGCGCCAGCAGTCCTGGCTTTGGGAACACCGGGGAGCTGTTTTTT. Protein product: CASSPGFGNTGELFF.

The rearrangement joins TRBV6-1 to TRBJ2-5; D might be TRBD2 (6 bases). There are 13 residues in the CDR3. The V end was cut by 11 bases, the J end by 5 bases, with 18 bases between. The germline V gene has CDR1 MNHNS and CDR2 SASEGT. The CDR3 coding sequence is TGTGCCTCCCGGGGCAGGGCGGGGGAGACCCAGTACTTC. Residues: CASRGRAGETQYF.

This rearrangement joins TRBV21-1 to TRBJ1-5; TRBD1, the table's D call, was not compared with the DNA. TRBV21-1 is a pseudogene segment. The CDR3 is 17 amino acids. DNA of the CDR3: TGTGCCAGCAGCAAAGTGAGAGGGGGACAGTTCGATCAGCCCCAGCATTTT. Translated, it gives CASSKVRGGQFDQPQHF.

The CDR3 sequence: CATLRGGGLQETQYF. CDR3 DNA: TGTGCCACCCTACGAGGGGGGGGCCTCCAAGAGACCCAGTACTTC. This chain joins TRBV6-1 and TRBJ2-5; weak D call: TRBD2 (7 bases). This CDR3 is 15 amino acids long. The V end was cut by 10 bases, the J end by 1 base, with 19 bases between. Germline CDR1 and CDR2: MNHNS and SASEGT.

The chain employs TRBV6-1 and TRBJ2-5; 8 nucleotides match TRBD2. After removal of 5 bases from V and 5 bases from J, the junction contained 7 bases not matched to a gene. The CDR3 has 14 residues. From germline, CDR1 is MNHNS and CDR2 SASEGT. In DNA, the CDR3 is TGTGCCAGCAGTCCGAGCGGGAGCCGGGAGACCCAGTACTTC. Amino acids: CASSPSGSRETQYF.

The rearrangement links TRBV28 to TRBJ2-1; perhaps TRBD1 as D (5 bases). The CDR3 sequence is 12 residues long. V was clipped by 10 bases and J by 4 bases, with 11 bases between them. Germline lookup yields CDR1 MDHEN and CDR2 SYDVKM. The CDR3 spells CATKGPYNEQFF. The CDR3 DNA follows: TGTGCCACCAAGGGGCCTTACAATGAGCAGTTCTTC.